Following are 32 T cell receptor beta chains from one sample sequenced in a study of cytomegalovirus exposure and HLA in healthy donors. Amplification used 60 Vbeta primers and 13 Jbeta primers. TCRdb's table, derived via immunoSEQ multiplex PCR, lists solely in-frame clones and lacks some. The table records 200,000 to 250,000 clones, 85% to 90% of them present only once. What was sequenced was PBMCs. The receptors here all came from a woman between 18 and 30 years old in good health and CMV-seronegative.

This chain links TRBV6-5 with TRBJ2-3, with 7 positions matching TRBD1. Germline values: CDR1 MNHEY, CDR2 SVGAGI. J lost 2 bases, V lost 2 bases, and 7 bases had no gene match. This CDR3 is built from 16 residues. CDR3 nucleotides: TGTGCCAGCAGTTACCAGCGACAGGGACCCACAGATACGCAGTATTTT. The encoded protein is CASSYQRQGPTDTQYF.

This chain uses TRBV7-2 with TRBJ1-1, with no clear D. V gave up 4 bases and J gave up 3 bases, with 12 bases separating them. In germline, CDR1 is SGHTA, CDR2 FQGNSA. This CDR3 region has 14 residues. The CDR3 loop is CASSYGSGYTEAFF. CDR3 in DNA: TGTGCCAGCAGCTACGGATCAGGTTACACTGAAGCTTTCTTT.

The chain uses TRBV4-2 and TRBJ1-6; tentatively, D is TRBD1 (5 bases). The CDR3 extends over 16 amino acids. Germline V gene lookup returns CDR1 LGHNA and CDR2 YNFKEQ. Trimming removed 4 bases from V and 0 bases from J, with 10 bases in between. The CDR3 DNA follows: TGTGCCAGCAGCCGAACAGGAGACTCCTATAATTCACCCCTCCACTTT. This translates into CASSRTGDSYNSPLHF.

The rearrangement joins TRBV7-9 to TRBJ2-3, with TRBD2 matching over 9 bases. With 5 bases clipped from V and 2 bases from J, the junction kept 8 bases outside the gene matches. The germline V gene has CDR1 SEHNR and CDR2 FQNEAQ (reference sequence). This CDR3 is built from 16 residues. This chain's CDR3 is CASSLGLASNTDTQYF. Written as DNA, the CDR3 is TGTGCCAGCAGCCTAGGACTAGCGTCGAACACAGATACGCAGTATTTT.

This chain uses TRBV10-3 with TRBJ2-3; D gene unclear. V was shortened by 6 bases and J by 1 base, with 17 bases between the two germline ends. The CDR3 is made up of 16 amino acids. Germline lookup yields CDR1 ENHRY and CDR2 SYGVKD. The CDR3 reads CAISLRSTPGTDTQYF. Written as DNA, the CDR3 is TGTGCCATCAGCCTCCGAAGTACACCAGGCACAGATACGCAGTATTTT.

CDR3 amino acids: CASSYSGVAGANVLTF. CDR3 DNA: TGTGCCAGCAGTTACTCCGGGGTCGCTGGGGCCAACGTCCTGACTTTC. The chain employs TRBV6-5 and TRBJ2-6; D is possibly TRBD2 (5 bases). There are 16 residues in the CDR3. Germline CDR1 reads MNHEY; CDR2 reads SVGAGI. V dropped 0 bases and J dropped 2 bases, with 8 bases sitting between them.

The chain links TRBV7-6 to TRBJ2-1, with 8 bases lining up with TRBD2. Germline V gene lookup returns CDR1 SGHVS and CDR2 FNYEAQ. The junction had 10 bases not matched to a gene; V was cut back by 1 base and J by 8 bases. The CDR3 runs 16 residues. CDR3 loop: CASSLVPGTRSYEQFF. In DNA form, the CDR3 reads TGTGCCAGCAGCTTAGTACCCGGGACTAGATCTTATGAGCAGTTCTTC.

The chain is built from TRBV27 and TRBJ2-7; TRBD1 aligns across 8 bases. Trimming at V came to 5 bases and at J to 2 bases, leaving 11 bases not matched to a gene. This CDR3 region has 16 residues. Germline V lookup: CDR1 MNHEY, CDR2 SMNVEV (reference sequence). The CDR3 coding sequence is TGTGCCAGCAGTCCATGGTCCAGGGGGCCTACCTACGAGCAGTACTTC. Protein: CASSPWSRGPTYEQYF.

The chain couples TRBV7-9 to TRBJ1-1; no clear D. CDR1 and CDR2 from the germline V gene are SEHNR and FQNEAQ (reference sequence). Trimming took off 4 bases at V and 4 bases at J, with 13 bases between the two ends. The CDR3 extends over 14 amino acids. CDR3 DNA: TGTGCCAGCAGCTCGAGGGTATCTGGCACTGAAGCTTTCTTT. Amino acids: CASSSRVSGTEAFF. Full variable domain (missing parts from reference TRBV7-9 and TRBJ1-1): DTGVSQNPRHKITKRGQNVTFRCDPISEHNRLYWYRQTLGQGPEFLTYFQNEAQLEKSRLLSDRFSAERPKGSFSTLEIQRTEQGDSAMYLCASSSRVSGTEAFFGQGTRLTVV.

The chain is built from TRBV19 and TRBJ1-2, with 10 bases matching TRBD1. Germline lookup yields CDR1 LNHDA and CDR2 SQIVND (reference sequence). The V segment lost 6 bases and the J segment 4 bases; nucleotides outside the gene matches: 14. CDR3 length equals 17 residues. CDR3 nucleotide sequence: TGTGCCAGTAGCAAGGTCCCGGGACAGGGGCGCGGCTATGGCTACACCTTC. It codes for CASSKVPGQGRGYGYTF.

The gene calls are TRBV6-1 and TRBJ2-7; 7 nucleotides match TRBD2. V was pared by 5 bases and J by 6 bases, with 7 bases of the junction left unmatched. The CDR3 sequence is 13 residues long. Germline assignment: CDR1 MNHNS and CDR2 SASEGT. The CDR3: CASSKRDGGEQYF. The CDR3 nucleotides are TGTGCCAGCAGTAAGCGGGATGGTGGCGAGCAGTACTTC.

The V and J genes are TRBV29-1 and TRBJ1-1, with 7 bases matching TRBD1. The CDR3 has 12 amino acids. V lost 6 bases to trimming and J lost 8 bases; unmatched junction nucleotides: 9. CDR1 SQVTM and CDR2 ANQGSEA come from the germline V gene. CDR3 residues: CSVRRQGEEAFF. CDR3 nucleotides: TGCAGCGTCCGCCGGCAGGGGGAGGAAGCTTTCTTT.

V is TRBV6-6 and J is TRBJ1-1; no clear D gene. The CDR3 is 15 amino acids. With 2 bases removed from V and 1 base from J, the gap between germline ends came to 11 bases. Germline loops: CDR1 MNHNY, CDR2 SVGAGI (reference sequence). The CDR3, as DNA: TGTGCCAGCAGTTACCGTGGGAGCTCGAACACTGAAGCTTTCTTT. Amino acids: CASSYRGSSNTEAFF.

J is TRBJ1-5 and V is TRBV6-6, with unresolved D. This CDR3 comprises 13 residues. CDR1 is MNHNY, CDR2 SVGAGI, per germline (reference sequence). Trimming took off 2 bases at V and 8 bases at J, with 10 bases between the two ends. DNA for the CDR3: TGTGCCAGCAGTTACCCACCAACGGAGCCCCAGCATTTT. This translates into CASSYPPTEPQHF.

The chain couples TRBV6-1 to TRBJ1-2; TRBD1 might be the D (5 bases). CDR3 length equals 16 residues. Germline lookup yields CDR1 MNHNS and CDR2 SASEGT. V was clipped by 1 base and J by 4 bases, with 16 bases between them. The CDR3 loop is CASSEETVIFVYGYTF. The CDR3 nucleotides read TGTGCCAGCAGTGAAGAGACAGTTATATTTGTCTATGGCTACACCTTC.

DNA of the CDR3: TGTGCCAGCAGTTACTCGAGGGACAGAGCCTACGAGCAGTACTTC. Amino acid sequence: CASSYSRDRAYEQYF. The chain combines TRBV6-5 with TRBJ2-7; 7 bases are a match to TRBD1. The CDR3 is 15 amino acids. Germline V gene sequence: CDR1 MNHEY, CDR2 SVGAGI. The J segment lost 2 bases and the V segment lost 0 bases, leaving 4 bases of the junction unmatched.

This chain uses TRBV6-5 with TRBJ2-3; tentative D call: TRBD1 (6 bases). Germline V CDR1 and CDR2: MNHEY, SVGAGI. The CDR3 has 15 amino acids. V dropped 2 bases and J dropped 6 bases, with 15 bases sitting between them. The CDR3 region is CASSYRDTGADTQYF. The DNA of the CDR3 is TGTGCCAGCAGTTACCGGGACACCGGGGCCGATACGCAGTATTTT.

The rearrangement uses TRBV7-2 and TRBJ2-4; possibly TRBD2 for D (6 bases). Germline V CDR1 and CDR2: SGHTA, FQGNSA. Trimming cost V 2 bases and J 8 bases, with 13 bases left between them. The CDR3 is 14 residues long. CDR3 in amino acids: CASSLQSGFDIQYF. The CDR3 region has the DNA TGTGCCAGCAGCTTACAGAGCGGGTTCGACATTCAGTACTTC.

This clone has just a few counts. The chain recombines TRBV6-1 with TRBJ1-2; 7 bases map to TRBD1. V shed 2 bases and J 6 bases; nucleotides not matched to a gene: 15. The germline gives CDR1 MNHNS, CDR2 SASEGT. The CDR3 contains 17 residues. The CDR3 sequence is CASSELVGDSRVDGYTF. The DNA for the CDR3 is TGTGCCAGCAGTGAATTAGTGGGGGACAGTAGGGTAGATGGCTACACCTTC.

The genes are TRBV5-1 and TRBJ1-2; D ambiguous. CDR1 and CDR2 (germline): SGHRS, YFSETQ. The CDR3 length is 14 residues. V lost 3 bases, J lost 3 bases, and 12 bases lay in between. Here the CDR3 DNA reads TGCGCCAGCAGCTCTCCCGGGTTGGACTATGGCTACACCTTC. Encoded protein: CASSSPGLDYGYTF.

This clone was counted a single time. The gene calls are TRBV30 and TRBJ2-7; TRBD1 is a possible D gene (6 bases). From germline, CDR1 is GTSNPN and CDR2 SVGIG (reference sequence). The CDR3 is 14 residues long. Trimming shortened V by 2 bases and J by 2 bases, and 13 bases separated the two germline ends. The CDR3 bases are TGTGCCTGGAGTAGACAGGTGGGGGCCTACGAGCAGTACTTC. Protein sequence: CAWSRQVGAYEQYF. Together with reference TRBV30 and TRBJ2-7, the CDR3 gives the full variable domain: SQTIHQWPATLVQPVGSPLSLECTVEGTSNPNLYWYRQAAGRGLQLLFYSVGIGQISSEVPQNLSASRPQDRQFILSSKKLLLSDSGFYLCAWSRQVGAYEQYFGPGTRLTVT.

The CDR3 DNA sequence: TGTGCCAGCAGGGGACAGGGGCAGGACTATGGCTACACCTTC. Protein product: CASRGQGQDYGYTF. The chain links TRBV4-2 to TRBJ1-2; 10 positions agree with TRBD1. J gave up 3 bases and V 6 bases, and 4 bases lay outside the gene matches. This CDR3 has 14 residues. Germline CDR1 and CDR2: LGHNA and YNFKEQ.

V usage is TRBV19 and J usage is TRBJ2-7; a possible D gene is TRBD1 (6 bases). Germline CDR1 and CDR2: LNHDA and SQIVND (reference sequence). V was trimmed by 8 bases and J by 0 bases, leaving 8 bases between them. The CDR3 is 12 amino acids. CDR3 sequence (DNA): TGTGCCAGTGCAGGGGACTCCTACGAGCAGTACTTC. Translating it yields CASAGDSYEQYF.

The rearrangement uses TRBV7-9 and TRBJ2-2, with 7 nucleotides matching TRBD1. J lost 5 bases, V lost 5 bases, and 8 bases had no gene match. Germline CDR1 reads SEHNR; CDR2 reads FQNEAQ (reference sequence). The CDR3 extends over 15 amino acids. CDR3 coding DNA: TGTGCCAGCAGCACTCCGGACAGGCCGACCGGGGAGCTGTTTTTT. Its protein is CASSTPDRPTGELFF.

The chain employs TRBV7-7 and TRBJ2-5; 7 bases map to TRBD2. Losses at the gene ends were 5 bases for V and 2 bases for J; bases not matched to a gene: 8. CDR3 length: 15 amino acids. CDR1 is SSHAT and CDR2 is FNYEAQ in the germline V gene (reference sequence). This CDR3 is CASSLNRGEQETQYF. The CDR3 DNA is TGTGCCAGCAGCCTGAACCGGGGGGAGCAAGAGACCCAGTACTTC.

The chain is built from TRBV19 and TRBJ1-5, with 9 nucleotides matching TRBD1. The CDR3 extends over 15 amino acids. The V segment lost 7 bases and the J segment 7 bases; nucleotides outside the gene matches: 11. CDR1 and CDR2 (germline): LNHDA, SQIVND (reference sequence). The CDR3 loop reads CASTTADRGIQPQHF. The CDR3 nucleotides are TGTGCCAGTACCACTGCGGACAGGGGTATACAGCCCCAGCATTTT.

The chain employs TRBV2 and TRBJ1-5; TRBD1 agrees at 8 bases. V lost 6 bases and J lost 4; bases outside the gene matches: 2. This CDR3 is built from 13 residues. Germline V gene lookup returns CDR1 SNHLY and CDR2 FYNNEI. This chain's CDR3 is CASRGQENQPQHF. The DNA for the CDR3 is TGTGCCAGCAGGGGACAGGAAAATCAGCCCCAGCATTTT.

This clone has only a few counts. J is TRBJ2-3 and V is TRBV4-3; 11 nucleotides match TRBD1. The CDR3 is 16 residues long. The V segment lost 0 bases and the J segment 4 bases; nucleotides outside the gene matches: 3. Germline CDR1 is LGHNA and CDR2 is YSLEER. The CDR3: CASSQDPGQGADTQYF. As DNA, the CDR3 is TGCGCCAGCAGCCAAGATCCGGGACAGGGGGCAGATACGCAGTATTTT.

This clone has a single count. The chain combines TRBV18 with TRBJ2-7, with 14 positions matching TRBD2. From germline, CDR1 is KGHSH and CDR2 LQKENI. The CDR3 loop spans 16 amino acids. The J segment lost 5 bases and the V segment lost 6 bases, leaving 9 bases of the junction unmatched. In DNA form, the CDR3 reads TGTGCCAGCTCGCCTGCCGGACTAGCGGGAGGCGACGAGCAGTACTTC. It specifies CASSPAGLAGGDEQYF.

The rearrangement links TRBV29-1 to TRBJ2-3; no clear D. V gave up 5 bases and J gave up 4 bases, with 10 bases separating them. The CDR3 covers 12 residues. CDR1 is SQVTM and CDR2 is ANQGSEA in the germline V gene. CDR3 bases: TGCAGCGTTTCCCCACAGCCAGATACGCAGTATTTT. This sequence encodes CSVSPQPDTQYF.

The CDR3 DNA follows: TGTGCCAGCAGTGGGTATCTTTTGATAGAAGTCGAAAAACTGTTTTTT. Translating it yields CASSGYLLIEVEKLFF. The rearrangement joins TRBV2 to TRBJ1-4; no reliable D call. Germline V lookup: CDR1 SNHLY, CDR2 FYNNEI. The V end was cut by 4 bases, the J end by 8 bases, with 20 bases between. The CDR3 loop spans 16 amino acids.

The J gene is TRBJ1-2, the V gene TRBV6-5, with D tentatively TRBD1 (6 bases). V was clipped by 5 bases and J by 8 bases, with 15 bases between them. This CDR3 region has 13 residues. The germline V gene has CDR1 MNHEY and CDR2 SVGAGI. The CDR3 sequence: CASSPTGVKGYTF. The CDR3 coding sequence is TGTGCCAGCAGTCCGACAGGAGTAAAGGGCTACACCTTC.